This T cell receptor (beta chain) was sequenced during a study of shared clonotypes between healthy human individuals. Data came from immunoSEQ multiplex PCR; TCRdb stores just in-frame clones and leaves some out. The sample contains 2 million to 2.5 million clones, nearly 97% of which appear only once. Per germline, CDR1 KGHSH and CDR2 LQKENI. This CDR3 is 14 amino acids long. With V trimmed by 4 bases and J by 9 bases, 9 bases remained unmatched. Regarding the study as a whole: Although depth was large, rarefaction showed that sequencing of the sorted subsets was incomplete.

Comments on this clone: Its specificity is not known.

The chain uses TRBV18 and TRBJ1-5, with 7 nucleotides matching TRBD1. Source material: naive CD4+ T cells sorted from blood. The sample's subset: CD45RA+ positively selected. The TCR sequence derives from a man between 18 and 29 years old in good health. DNA of the CDR3: TGTGCCAGCTCACTAGCCGACAGGGAACGGCCCCAGCATTTT. It specifies CASSLADRERPQHF.